This T cell receptor (beta chain) originates from a study of T-cell reconstitution after alpha-beta-depleted transplantation in children. Losses at the gene ends were 2 bases for V and 7 bases for J; bases not matched to a gene: 6. CDR1 and CDR2 from the germline V gene are LNHNV and YYDKDF (reference sequence). The CDR3 spans 15 residues. The library targeted TCRbeta and was prepared with unique molecular identifiers. TCRdb reprocessed the PCR reads with MiXCR, giving one entry per CDR3 protein. This table has nearly 250,000 distinct CDR3 sequences, 8.2% appearing once. Study-level findings and limits: Some patients' high day-60 TCRbeta diversity was attributed to recipient cells surviving conditioning. The study reportedly traced alpha-beta T cells about two months after transplant to several hundred expanded graft clones. Most T-cell counts and diversity one year after the transplant came from T cells that were newly produced.

This clonotype appeared many times. Its specificity is not known. The source was PBMCs, mostly from graft donor cells, collected 180 days after TCRalphabeta/CD19-depleted stem cell transplant. The TCR originated in a male patient between 5 and 17 years old who had a stem cell transplant for acute lymphoblastic leukemia, so the T cells may come from the graft donor. This chain uses TRBV15 with TRBJ2-4, with 9 bases fitting TRBD1. The CDR3 DNA reads TGTGCCACCAGCAGAAGAACAGGGGGCTGGAACATTCAGTACTTC. Its protein is CATSRRTGGWNIQYF.